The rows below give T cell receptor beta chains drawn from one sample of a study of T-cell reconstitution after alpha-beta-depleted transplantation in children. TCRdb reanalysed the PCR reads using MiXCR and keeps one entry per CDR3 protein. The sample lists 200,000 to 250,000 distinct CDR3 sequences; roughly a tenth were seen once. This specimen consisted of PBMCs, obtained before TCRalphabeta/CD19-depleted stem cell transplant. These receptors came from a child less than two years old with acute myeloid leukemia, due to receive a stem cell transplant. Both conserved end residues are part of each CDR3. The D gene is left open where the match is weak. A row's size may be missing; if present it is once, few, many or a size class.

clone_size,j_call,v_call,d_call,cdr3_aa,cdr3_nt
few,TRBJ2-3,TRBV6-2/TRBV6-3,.,CASSYEAGTQYF,TGTGCCAGCAGTTACGAGGCCGGTACGCAGTATTTT
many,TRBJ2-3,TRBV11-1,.,CASSYTTDTQYF,TGTGCCAGCAGCTATACCACAGATACGCAGTATTTT
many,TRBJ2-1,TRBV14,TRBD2,CASSQSTRLAPYNEQFF,TGTGCCAGCAGCCAATCTACTCGACTAGCGCCTTACAATGAGCAGTTCTTC
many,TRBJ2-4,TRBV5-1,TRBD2,CASSFTSGISGVSKNIQYF,TGCGCCAGCAGCTTTACTAGCGGGATTTCCGGGGTGTCCAAAAACATTCAGTACTTC
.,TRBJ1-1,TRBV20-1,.,CSARDRARGQEAFF,TGCAGTGCTAGAGATCGGGCACGGGGTCAGGAAGCTTTCTTT
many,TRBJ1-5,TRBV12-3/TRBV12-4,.,CASSFQNQPQHF,TGTGCCAGCAGTTTCCAGAATCAGCCCCAGCATTTT
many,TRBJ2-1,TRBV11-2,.,CASSLDHYNEQFF,TGTGCCAGCAGCTTAGATCACTACAATGAGCAGTTCTTC
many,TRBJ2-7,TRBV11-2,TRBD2,CASSGGSSGSPYEQYF,TGTGCCAGCAGCGGAGGCTCTAGCGGGAGCCCCTACGAGCAGTACTTC
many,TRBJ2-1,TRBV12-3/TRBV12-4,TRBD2,CASSLTGTSGYNEQFF,TGTGCCAGCAGTTTGACCGGGACTAGCGGGTACAATGAGCAGTTCTTC
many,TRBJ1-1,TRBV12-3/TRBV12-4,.,CASSPIPPRGAFF,TGTGCCAGCAGTCCGATCCCTCCCAGGGGAGCTTTCTTT
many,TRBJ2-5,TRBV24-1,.,CATSVTGTRETQYF,TGTGCCACCAGTGTTACAGGGACTCGGGAGACCCAGTACTTC
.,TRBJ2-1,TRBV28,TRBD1,CASSPIRDRDYNEQFF,TGTGCCAGCAGTCCTATCCGGGACAGGGACTACAATGAGCAGTTCTTC
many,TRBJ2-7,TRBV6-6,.,CASSYGQGREQYF,TGTGCCAGCAGTTACGGGCAGGGCAGGGAGCAGTACTTC
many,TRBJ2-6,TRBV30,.,CAWTPGANVLTF,TGTGCCTGGACTCCTGGGGCCAACGTCCTGACTTTC
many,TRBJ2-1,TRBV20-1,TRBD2,CSARVTSGPHSNEQFF,TGCAGTGCTAGAGTGACTAGCGGGCCGCACAGCAATGAGCAGTTCTTC
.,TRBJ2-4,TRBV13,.,CARSFGVSQRYEAKNIQYF,TGTGCCAGGAGCTTCGGTGTGTCACAAAGGTATGAGGCCAAAAACATTCAGTACTTC
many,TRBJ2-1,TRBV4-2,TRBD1,CASSQGQGKPCAVF,TGTGCCAGCAGCCAAGGACAGGGAAAGCCCTGCGCAGTCTTC
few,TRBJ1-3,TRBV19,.,CASSDGVRSAGNTIYF,TGTGCCAGTAGTGATGGTGTGCGGAGCGCGGGAAACACCATATATTTT
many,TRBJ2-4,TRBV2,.,CASSWDTNIQYF,TGTGCCAGCAGTTGGGACACAAACATTCAGTACTTC
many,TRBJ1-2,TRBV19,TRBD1,CASSIASRGHGYTF,TGTGCCAGTAGTATAGCGAGCAGGGGGCATGGCTACACCTTC
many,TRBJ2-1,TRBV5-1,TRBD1,CASSAPGTGDNEQFF,TGCGCCAGCAGCGCTCCCGGGACAGGGGATAATGAGCAGTTCTTC
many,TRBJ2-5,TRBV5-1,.,CASSLLGDGQTQYF,TGCGCCAGCAGCTTGCTGGGGGACGGCCAAACCCAGTACTTC
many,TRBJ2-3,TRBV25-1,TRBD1,CASGQGSGDTQYF,TGTGCCAGCGGACAGGGGTCAGGAGATACGCAGTATTTT
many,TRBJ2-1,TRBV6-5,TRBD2,CASSSATSGRNEQFF,TGTGCCAGCAGTTCGGCGACTAGCGGGAGGAATGAGCAGTTCTTC
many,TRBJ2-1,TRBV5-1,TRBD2,CASSTGTSGGVEQFF,TGCGCCAGCAGCACCGGGACTAGCGGGGGAGTTGAGCAGTTCTTC
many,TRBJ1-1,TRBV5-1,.,CASSLPTGNTEAFF,TGCGCCAGCAGTTTACCTACAGGGAACACTGAAGCTTTCTTT
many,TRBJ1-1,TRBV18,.,CASSPSEWGTEAFF,TGTGCCAGCTCCCCCTCAGAATGGGGAACTGAAGCTTTCTTT
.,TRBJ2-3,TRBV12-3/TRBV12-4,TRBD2,CASSFSGGVDTQYF,TGTGCCAGCAGTTTCAGCGGGGGGGTAGATACGCAGTATTTT
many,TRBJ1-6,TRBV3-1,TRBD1,CASSHYDRASPLHF,TGTGCCAGCAGCCATTACGACAGGGCCTCACCCCTCCACTTT
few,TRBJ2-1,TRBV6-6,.,CASSVGRNNEQFF,TGTGCCAGCTCCGTAGGGAGGAACAATGAGCAGTTCTTC
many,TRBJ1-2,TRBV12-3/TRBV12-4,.,CASRPGGSGYTF,TGTGCCAGCAGACCGGGGGGCTCTGGCTACACCTTC
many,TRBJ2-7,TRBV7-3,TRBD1,CASSPVAGGMGEQYF,TGTGCCAGCAGCCCAGTGGCAGGGGGAATGGGAGAGCAGTACTTC
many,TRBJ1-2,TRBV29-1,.,CSARDTNGYGYTF,TGCAGCGCCCGGGACACGAACGGCTATGGCTACACCTTC
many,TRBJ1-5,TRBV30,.,CAWSGGNQPQHF,TGTGCCTGGAGTGGGGGGAATCAGCCCCAGCATTTT
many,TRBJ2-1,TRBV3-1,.,CASSQVQGTTGEQFF,TGTGCCAGCAGCCAAGTTCAGGGAACCACCGGTGAGCAGTTCTTC
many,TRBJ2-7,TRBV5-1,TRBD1,CASSSGQGAYEQYF,TGCGCCAGCAGCTCAGGACAGGGAGCCTACGAGCAGTACTTC
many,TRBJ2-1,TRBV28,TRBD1,CASSSVTGGGQFF,TGTGCCAGCAGTTCTGTAACAGGGGGCGGGCAGTTCTTC
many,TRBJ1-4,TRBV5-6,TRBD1,CASSLRTGGPVNEKLFF,TGTGCCAGCAGCTTGCGGACAGGGGGCCCGGTTAATGAAAAACTGTTTTTT
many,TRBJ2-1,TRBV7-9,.,CASSSAVSGEQFF,TGTGCCAGCAGTTCTGCGGTTAGTGGTGAGCAGTTCTTC
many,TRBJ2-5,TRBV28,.,CASSLVGPRTQYF,TGTGCCAGCAGTCTCGTGGGCCCAAGGACCCAGTACTTC
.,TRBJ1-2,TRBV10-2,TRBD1,CASSRQGDYGYTF,TGCGCCAGCTCCCGACAGGGAGACTATGGCTACACCTTC
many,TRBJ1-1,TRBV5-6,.,CASSPPMGAEAFF,TGTGCCAGCAGCCCCCCCATGGGGGCTGAAGCTTTCTTT
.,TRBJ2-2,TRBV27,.,CASSPDSLNTGELFF,TGTGCCAGCAGTCCCGACAGCCTGAACACCGGGGAGCTGTTTTTT
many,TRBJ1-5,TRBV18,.,CASSPDRITSGNQPQHF,TGTGCCAGCTCACCTGACAGGATTACGTCAGGCAATCAGCCCCAGCATTTT
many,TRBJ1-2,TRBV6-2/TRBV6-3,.,CASSYAPTGDYGYTF,TGTGCCAGCAGTTACGCCCCGACAGGAGACTATGGCTACACCTTC
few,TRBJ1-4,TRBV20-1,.,CSAREGRIEKLFF,TGCAGTGCTAGGGAGGGGCGGATTGAAAAACTGTTTTTT
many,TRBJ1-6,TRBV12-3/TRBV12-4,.,CASSGAGRARSPLHF,TGTGCCAGCAGTGGGGCCGGACGCGCGCGCTCACCCCTCCACTTT
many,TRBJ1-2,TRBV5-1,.,CASSLSGNYGYTF,TGCGCCAGCAGCTTGTCGGGAAACTATGGCTACACCTTC
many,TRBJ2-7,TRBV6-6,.,CASSYFQGEQYF,TGTGCCAGCAGTTATTTCCAGGGCGAGCAGTACTTC
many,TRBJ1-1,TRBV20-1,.,CSAFIQDRPNTEAFF,TGCAGTGCTTTTATTCAGGACAGACCCAACACTGAAGCTTTCTTT
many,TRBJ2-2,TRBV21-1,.,CASSKVYRNTGELFF,TGTGCCAGCAGCAAAGTGTATAGGAACACCGGGGAGCTGTTTTTT
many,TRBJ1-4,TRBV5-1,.,CASSGGVGFEKLFF,TGCGCCAGCAGCGGAGGGGTTGGATTCGAAAAACTGTTTTTT
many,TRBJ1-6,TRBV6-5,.,CASSDTVDSPLHF,TGTGCCAGCTCGGATACGGTGGATTCACCCCTCCACTTT
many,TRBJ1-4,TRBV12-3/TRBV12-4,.,CASRGLRGEKLFF,TGTGCCAGCAGGGGTCTTCGGGGTGAAAAACTGTTTTTT
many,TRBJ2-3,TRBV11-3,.,CASSLGLPGTQYF,TGTGCCAGCAGCTTGGGCCTCCCGGGTACGCAGTATTTT